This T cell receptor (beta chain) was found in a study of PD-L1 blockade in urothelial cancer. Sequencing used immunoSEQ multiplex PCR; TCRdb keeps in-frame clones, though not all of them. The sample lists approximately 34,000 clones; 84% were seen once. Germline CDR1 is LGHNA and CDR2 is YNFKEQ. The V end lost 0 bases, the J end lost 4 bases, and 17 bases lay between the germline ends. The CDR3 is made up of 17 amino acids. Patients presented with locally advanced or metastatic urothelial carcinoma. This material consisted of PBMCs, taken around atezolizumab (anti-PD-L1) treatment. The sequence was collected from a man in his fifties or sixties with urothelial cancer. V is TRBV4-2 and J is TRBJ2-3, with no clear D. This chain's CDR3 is CASSQDLHSYRSDTQYF. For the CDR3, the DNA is TGTGCCAGCAGCCAAGATCTGCACAGCTATAGATCAGATACGCAGTATTTT.